The clone carrying this TCR beta chain was seen at least ten times. Its antigen is not known. It was RNA transcripts that yielded the amplified TCR beta CDR3 regions. With the HTBI primer set, the TCR CDR3 went through a first round of RT-PCR. Using its own MiXCR run on the multiplex PCR reads, TCRdb lists one record per CDR3 protein. The sample includes approximately 570,000 distinct CDR3 sequences, 15% to 20% of them seen just once. This specimen belongs to a study of T cells in Graves' hyperthyroidism and ophthalmopathy. Regarding the study as a whole: The model anticipated ophthalmopathy a median approximately six months pre-onset.

Germline V gene data show CDR1 as KGHDR and CDR2 as SFDVKD. The CDR3 has 14 residues. V lost 4 bases and J lost 2, with 10 bases in between. The sequence was collected from a man aged 40-50 years with Graves' ophthalmopathy. The chain employs TRBV24-1 and TRBJ1-2; D unclear. The sample taken for sequencing was blood. This chain's CDR3 is CATSDGGSNYGYTF. CDR3 in DNA: TGTGCCACCAGTGACGGCGGGAGCAACTATGGCTACACCTTC.